This T cell receptor (beta chain) was identified during a study of blood T cell repertoires in COVID-19. In the study overall: COVID-19 samples from acute and convalescent phases originated in the United States, Italy and Spain. The analysed material was cDNA or gDNA that came from T cells, B-cell-depleted T cells, or PBMCs.

Germline assignment: CDR1 KGHDR and CDR2 SFDVKD. This CDR3 contains 16 residues. Trimming cost V 7 bases and J 7 bases, with 21 bases left between them. In the original processing: How many nucleated cells were present was estimated from reference gene primer amplification. The protocol was immunoSEQ multiplex PCR, while the TCRdb copy is restricted to in-frame clones and leaves out a portion. The V and J calls and clone size were taken over from that table, and D and trimming were inferred from the DNA. The sample lists about 98,000 clones, more than 75% seen once, with around a tenth in the top ten.

This receptor was taken from a man aged 50 to 59 with acute or convalescent COVID-19. The sample taken for sequencing was peripheral blood. This chain joins TRBV24-1 and TRBJ2-2; perhaps TRBD1 as D (5 bases). Written as DNA, the CDR3 is TGTGCCACCAGCTCAGGGCAGGGCCAATGGGACGGGGAGCTGTTTTTT. Translation gives CATSSGQGQWDGELFF.